Shown below are 20 T cell receptor beta chains from a single sample sequenced in a study of blood T cell repertoires in COVID-19. Assay used: immunoSEQ multiplex PCR; TCRdb lists only in-frame clones, some missing. The sample includes under 100,000 clones, 75% to 85% seen only once; the top ten take 10% to 15%. The sample was peripheral blood. The receptors stem from a human donor in a cohort sampled during active COVID-19.

This clone was found once. The gene calls are TRBV7-6 and TRBJ2-2; no definite D call. The CDR3 length is 15 residues. Between the trimmed V and J ends, which lost 2 bases and 4 bases, there was a span of 11 bases. The germline gives CDR1 SGHVS, CDR2 FNYEAQ. The CDR3 region is CASSLQPASTGELFF. The DNA for the CDR3 is TGTGCCAGCAGCTTACAACCCGCCAGCACCGGGGAGCTGTTTTTT.

The rearrangement links TRBV28 to TRBJ2-1, with 8 bases lining up with TRBD1. The V gene end was trimmed by 5 bases and the J gene end by 0 bases; junction bases not matched to a gene: 6. The CDR3 totals 16 residues. Germline CDR1 reads MDHEN; CDR2 reads SYDVKM. CDR3 nucleotide sequence: TGTGCCAGCAGTCTGGGGACAGGACACTCCTACAATGAGCAGTTCTTC. This sequence encodes CASSLGTGHSYNEQFF. The complete variable domain, with remaining parts taken from reference TRBV28 and TRBJ2-1, reads DVKVTQSSRYLVKRTGEKVFLECVQDMDHENMFWYRQDPGLGLRLIYFSYDVKMKEKGDIPEGYSVSREKKERFSLILESASTNQTSMYLCASSLGTGHSYNEQFFGPGTRLTVL.

This clone was counted once. CDR3 nucleotides: TGCGCCAGCAGTGAGTCTACAGAAACAGGACTAAATTCACCCCTCCACTTT. It codes for CASSESTETGLNSPLHF. This chain joins TRBV10-2 and TRBJ1-6, with D perhaps TRBD1 (5 bases). The CDR3 is made up of 17 amino acids. The V and J ends lost 0 bases and 7 bases respectively, with 16 bases between them. In germline, CDR1 is WSHSY, CDR2 SAAADI.

The chain recombines TRBV7-2 with TRBJ1-1; no reliable D call. This CDR3 comprises 16 residues. V was cut by 5 bases and J by 3 bases, with 19 bases left in between. Germline V CDR1 and CDR2: SGHTA, FQGNSA. The CDR3 spells CASSPNWIKADTEAFF. In DNA form, the CDR3 reads TGTGCCAGCAGCCCTAATTGGATCAAGGCGGACACTGAAGCTTTCTTT.

The chain combines TRBV7-8 with TRBJ1-2; maybe TRBD1 (5 bases). Germline CDR1 reads SGHVS; CDR2 reads FQNEAQ. CDR3 length: 11 amino acids. V lost 4 bases and J 8 bases, leaving 8 bases between the germline ends. The CDR3: CASSSRTGYTF. Written as DNA, the CDR3 is TGTGCCAGCAGCTCCAGGACAGGCTACACCTTC.

This chain uses TRBV24-1 with TRBJ2-1; 9 bases line up with TRBD1. CDR1 is KGHDR, CDR2 SFDVKD, per germline. The CDR3 has 16 amino acids. The V segment lost 4 bases and the J segment 5 bases; nucleotides outside the gene matches: 8. The CDR3 protein is CATSDSTGTGNNEQFF. The CDR3 DNA sequence: TGTGCCACCAGTGACTCAACCGGGACAGGGAACAATGAGCAGTTCTTC.

The chain uses TRBV7-8 and TRBJ1-5; no definite D call. The CDR3 runs to 18 residues. CDR1 and CDR2 (germline): SGHVS, FQNEAQ. V gave up 6 bases and J gave up 1 base, with 22 bases separating them. CDR3 in DNA: TGTGCCAGCAGTTCCCACTCCCGTTTCCTCGCAAGCAATCAGCCCCAGCATTTT. Protein: CASSSHSRFLASNQPQHF.

The J gene is TRBJ2-3, the V gene TRBV24-1, with D perhaps TRBD1 (5 bases). This CDR3 contains 15 residues. Per the germline V gene, CDR1 is KGHDR and CDR2 is SFDVKD. V lost 0 bases, J lost 6 bases, and 12 bases lay in between. The CDR3 loop is CATSDLPPRQDTQYF. The CDR3 bases are TGTGCCACCAGTGATTTGCCACCCAGACAGGATACGCAGTATTTT.

This clone was found once. The chain links TRBV7-2 to TRBJ2-1; TRBD2 aligns across 11 bases. Germline-derived CDR1 and CDR2 are SGHTA and FQGNSA. The ends lost 6 bases at V and 5 bases at J; junction bases unmatched: 6. The CDR3 loop spans 15 amino acids. CDR3 nucleotides: TGTGCCAGCAGACCGGGACTAGCGGAAAACAATGAGCAGTTCTTC. It specifies CASRPGLAENNEQFF.

This rearrangement joins TRBV29-1 to TRBJ2-7; 8 nucleotides agree with TRBD1. Germline V lookup: CDR1 SQVTM, CDR2 ANQGSEA. Unmatched junction bases numbered 10, after V lost 6 bases and J lost 3 bases. This CDR3 has 14 amino acids. The CDR3 here is CSVLDRGILYEQYF. The CDR3 bases are TGCAGCGTCCTAGACAGGGGAATTCTCTACGAGCAGTACTTC.

This clone was counted between two and nine times. The chain joins TRBV6-5 to TRBJ1-3, with D possibly TRBD1 on 5 matching bases. Germline CDR1 is MNHEY and CDR2 is SVGAGI. Trimming shortened V by 2 bases and J by 5 bases, and 16 bases separated the two germline ends. This CDR3 spans 16 amino acids. The CDR3 here is CASSYKASGIRNTIYF. The CDR3 DNA reads as TGTGCCAGCAGTTACAAAGCCTCAGGGATCAGAAACACCATATATTTT.

J is TRBJ2-5 and V is TRBV4-1; D call uncertain. The CDR3 loop spans 15 amino acids. Per germline, CDR1 MGHRA and CDR2 YSYEKL. V lost 1 base to trimming and J lost 2 bases, with 11 bases between them. The CDR3: CASSQGHHPQETQYF. DNA for the CDR3: TGCGCCAGCAGCCAAGGACACCACCCTCAAGAGACCCAGTACTTC.

CDR3 loop: CAISKGTGSSYNSPLHF. CDR3 sequence (DNA): TGTGCCATCAGTAAGGGGACAGGGAGCTCCTATAATTCACCCCTCCACTTT. The chain couples TRBV10-3 to TRBJ1-6; 9 bases are a match to TRBD1. The CDR3 has 17 residues. Losses at the gene ends were 5 bases for V and 0 bases for J; bases not matched to a gene: 5. Germline V CDR1 and CDR2: ENHRY, SYGVKD.

This rearrangement joins TRBV7-2 to TRBJ1-3; perhaps TRBD1 as D (6 bases). Deletions cut 5 bases from V and 3 bases from J, with 14 bases between. The CDR3 contains 15 residues. Germline V gene data show CDR1 as SGHTA and CDR2 as FQGNSA. The CDR3 protein is CASSPPRGSGNTIYF. The CDR3 DNA is TGTGCCAGCAGCCCTCCCAGGGGCAGTGGAAACACCATATATTTT.

The V gene is TRBV9, the J gene TRBJ1-4, with 9 positions matching TRBD1. Germline CDR1 SGDLS, CDR2 YYNGEE. CDR3 length: 15 amino acids. J lost 8 bases, V lost 4 bases, and 9 bases had no gene match. DNA for the CDR3: TGTGCCAGCAGCCCGATGACAGGGGGATGGGAAAAACTGTTTTTT. This sequence encodes CASSPMTGGWEKLFF. The whole variable domain, remainder taken from reference TRBV9 and TRBJ1-4, is DSGVTQTPKHLITATGQRVTLRCSPRSGDLSVYWYQQSLDQGLQFLIQYYNGEERAKGNILERFSAQQFPDLHSELNLSSLELGDSALYFCASSPMTGGWEKLFFGSGTQLSVL.

The chain joins TRBV18 to TRBJ1-1; D unresolved. The length of the CDR3 is 14 residues. Trimming took 2 bases from V and 1 from J, leaving 8 bases between them. The V gene's germline CDR1 is KGHSH and CDR2 LQKENI. The CDR3 bases are TGTGCCAGCTCACCAGGCAGCGGGAACACTGAAGCTTTCTTT. Translating gives CASSPGSGNTEAFF.

The rearrangement joins TRBV3-1 (or the pseudogene TRBV3-2) to TRBJ2-2; weak D call: TRBD2 (6 bases). The germline CDR1 and CDR2 sequences are LGHDT and YNNKEL (reference sequence). Trimming pared 1 base from V and 3 bases from J, leaving 12 bases between. This CDR3 has 16 amino acids. The CDR3 DNA follows: TGTGCCAGCAGCCAAGCTCGGGGAGGAGACACCGGGGAGCTGTTTTTT. Translating it yields CASSQARGGDTGELFF.

This rearrangement joins TRBV6-1 to TRBJ2-1; 14 bases align to TRBD2. This CDR3 is built from 19 residues. Germline loops: CDR1 MNHNS, CDR2 SASEGT. Trimming took 4 bases from V and 0 from J; bases not matched to a gene: 8. CDR3 in amino acids: CASSALTSGGAGSYNEQFF. CDR3 sequence (DNA): TGTGCCAGCAGTGCCCTGACTAGCGGGGGGGCCGGCTCCTACAATGAGCAGTTCTTC.

The chain employs TRBV6-2 or TRBV6-3 and TRBJ2-5; maybe TRBD2 (6 bases). In germline, CDR1 is MNHEY, CDR2 SVGEGT. There are 14 residues in the CDR3. V was trimmed by 4 bases and J by 2 bases, leaving 11 bases between them. As DNA, the CDR3 is TGTGCCAGCAGTTCAAGGACTATACAAGAGACCCAGTACTTC. Amino acids: CASSSRTIQETQYF.

This chain joins TRBV27 and TRBJ1-2; TRBD1 matches at 8 bases. With 2 bases clipped from V and 6 bases from J, the junction kept 5 bases outside the gene matches. The CDR3 has 14 amino acids. Germline V gives CDR1 MNHEY, CDR2 SMNVEV (reference sequence). CDR3: CASSLIRGHDGYTF. The CDR3, as DNA: TGTGCCAGCAGTTTAATCAGGGGGCATGATGGCTACACCTTC.